These 4 T cell receptor beta chains were all obtained from the same sample, sequenced in a study of T cells in Graves' hyperthyroidism and ophthalmopathy (dated by TCRdb to 2018 to 2020). The method was multiplex PCR. Instrument used: Illumina HiSeq 2000. TCR beta CDR3 regions were amplified from RNA transcripts. A first-round RT-PCR of the TCR CDR3 used the HTBI primer set with the Qiagen OneStep RT-PCR kit. TCRdb applied fastp at Q25 and MiXCR to the public reads, then kept only in-frame beta chains. Rows are combined by CDR3 protein, so each entry shows the most common genes and DNA. Recorded for this sample are fewer than 450,000 distinct CDR3 sequences; roughly 17% of them occurred a single time. The ten largest clones capture approximately 35% of the sample. Sequencing input: blood. Receptors originate from a woman aged 30 to 39 with Graves' hyperthyroidism that later progressed to Graves' ophthalmopathy.

The CDR3 coding sequence is TGCGCCAGCAGCCAAACACTCCTCTCCTACGAGCAGTACTTC. It specifies CASSQTLLSYEQYF. The rearrangement uses TRBV4-1 and TRBJ2-7; the D is unclear. V was trimmed by 2 bases and J by 0 bases, leaving 8 bases between them. Germline CDR1 reads MGHRA; CDR2 reads YSYEKL. The length of the CDR3 is 14 residues.

This clonotype was counted between two and nine times. The V call is TRBV20-1, the J call TRBJ2-3; 14 bases are a match to TRBD2. CDR1 DFQATT and CDR2 SNEGSKA come from the germline V gene (reference sequence). The ends lost 6 bases at V and 3 bases at J; junction bases unmatched: 5. This CDR3 is 15 amino acids long. CDR3 protein: CSAAGTSGSTDTQYF. In DNA form, the CDR3 reads TGCAGTGCCGCTGGGACTAGCGGGAGTACAGATACGCAGTATTTT.

This clonotype was detected many times. The V call is TRBV24-1, the J call TRBJ2-1, with a tentative D call TRBD2 (6 bases). Germline V CDR1 and CDR2: KGHDR, SFDVKD. The CDR3 has 17 residues. V gave up 4 bases and J gave up 3 bases, with 18 bases separating them. As DNA, the CDR3 is TGTGCCACCAGTGACCCTAAGGACTACCCATTCTACAATGAGCAGTTCTTC. Translating it yields CATSDPKDYPFYNEQFF.

This clonotype was counted at least ten times. Here the CDR3 DNA reads TGTGCCAGCACCGAAATCGGCGCAGGGAAGGAGACCCAGTACTTC. Its protein product is CASTEIGAGKETQYF. The chain is built from TRBV5-6 and TRBJ2-5; D perhaps matches TRBD1 (5 bases). The CDR3 is 15 amino acids. Germline-derived CDR1 and CDR2 are SGHDT and YYEEEE. V gave up 6 bases and J gave up 5 bases, with 20 bases separating them.